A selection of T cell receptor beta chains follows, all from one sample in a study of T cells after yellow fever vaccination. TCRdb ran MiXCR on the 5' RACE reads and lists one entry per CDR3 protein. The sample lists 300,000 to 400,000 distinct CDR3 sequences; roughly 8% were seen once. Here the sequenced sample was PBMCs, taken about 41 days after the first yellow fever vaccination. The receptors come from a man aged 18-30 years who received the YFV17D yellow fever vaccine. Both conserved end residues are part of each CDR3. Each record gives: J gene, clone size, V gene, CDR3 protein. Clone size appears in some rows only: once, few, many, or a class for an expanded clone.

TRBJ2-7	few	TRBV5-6	CASTRGGEGSEQYF
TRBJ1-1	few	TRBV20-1	CSARDRMNTEAFF
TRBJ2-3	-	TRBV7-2	CASSLAHGGNTDTQYF
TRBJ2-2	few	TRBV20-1	CCARDGDRGDTGELFF
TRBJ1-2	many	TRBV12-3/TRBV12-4	CASSWDSPNYGYTF
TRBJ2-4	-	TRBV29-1	CSARDSIKNIQYF
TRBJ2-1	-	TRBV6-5	CASSYSERDGNEQFF
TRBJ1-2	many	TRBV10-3	CAISEGRGSYGYTF
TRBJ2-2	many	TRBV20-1	CSAESQNTGELFF
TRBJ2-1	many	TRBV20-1	CSMISVGGAGEQFF
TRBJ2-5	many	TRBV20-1	CSALTDQETQYF
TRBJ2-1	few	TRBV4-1	CASSPGTTLEQFF
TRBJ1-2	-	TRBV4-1	CASSQGGGSYGYTF
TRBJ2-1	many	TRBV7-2	CASSLSSGGLYEQFF
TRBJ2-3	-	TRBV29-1	CSGTGKEDTQYF
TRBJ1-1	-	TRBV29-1	CSGGNAEAFF
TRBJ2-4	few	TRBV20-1	CSARPEGPNIQYF
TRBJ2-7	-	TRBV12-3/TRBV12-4	CASSHNRGLHSYEQYF
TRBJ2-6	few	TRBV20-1	CSAPGLASGANVLTF
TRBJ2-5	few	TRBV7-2	CASSRRDAQETQYF
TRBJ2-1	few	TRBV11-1	CASSPLQGGGGLTHNEQFF
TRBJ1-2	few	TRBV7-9	CASRPVYGYTF
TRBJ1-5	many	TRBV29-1	CSVAGNNQPQHF
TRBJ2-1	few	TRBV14	CASSPRASGGAWNEQFF
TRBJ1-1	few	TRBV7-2	CASSYIRTFSPEAFF
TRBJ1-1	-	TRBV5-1	CASSLDRGNSEAFF
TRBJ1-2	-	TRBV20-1	CSANLAVGAGTGYTF
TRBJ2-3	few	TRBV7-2	CASSHGGGATQYF
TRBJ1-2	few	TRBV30	CAWIPGDRGYGYTF
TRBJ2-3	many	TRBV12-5	CASGTASRLGTDTQYF
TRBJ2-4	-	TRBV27	CASSLTAVAKNIQYF
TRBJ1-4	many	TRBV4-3	CASSQDSGTNEKLFF
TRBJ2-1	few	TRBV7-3	CASSVSGTMIYEQFF
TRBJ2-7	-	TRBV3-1	CASSYQQGEQYF
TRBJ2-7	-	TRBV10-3	CAISTRGYEQYF
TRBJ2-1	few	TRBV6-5	CASSSPSTGGAGQFF
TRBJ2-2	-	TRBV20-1	CSARPITEPPKRGGELFF
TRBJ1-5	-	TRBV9	CASSPEGQGSNQPQHF
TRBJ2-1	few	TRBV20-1	CSARSSAGRINEQFF
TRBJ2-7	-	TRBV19	CASSVSHRVPEQYF
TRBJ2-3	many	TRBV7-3	CASSLRRGVVADTQYF
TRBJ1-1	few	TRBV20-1	CSASVPKENTEAFF
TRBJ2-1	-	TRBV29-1	CSGRLAGGGEQFF
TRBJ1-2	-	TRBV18	CASSPTLHGGYGYTF
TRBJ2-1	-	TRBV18	CATHGADGVKNEQFF
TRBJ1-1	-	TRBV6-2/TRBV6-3	CASSDREPRTEAFF
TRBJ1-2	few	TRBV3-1	CASSSGTGGDGYTF
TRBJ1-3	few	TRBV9	CASSPGQGPGNTIYF
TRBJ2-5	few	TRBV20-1	CSANPPVWQETQYF
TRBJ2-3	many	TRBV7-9	CASSLASGDTDTQYF
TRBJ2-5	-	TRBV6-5	CASRSRRGQTQETQYF
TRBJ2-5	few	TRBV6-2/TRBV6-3	CASSYSYPLVRVQETQYF
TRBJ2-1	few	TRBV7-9	CASILAGLEDEQFF
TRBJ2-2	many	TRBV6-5	CASITGQGTGELFF